The present T cell receptor beta chain was sequenced within a study of T cell responses to AZD1222 COVID-19 vaccine. Findings of the study overall: Possibly, clonal diversity was underestimated; donors were largely white British and included more females. Spike was spanned by vaccine-associated CD4 TCRs, which were dominant at 160-218 and 743-854.

In regard to this clone: Its target is unknown.

Clones were sequenced by immunoSEQ multiplex PCR, and TCRdb holds only the in-frame ones, with some missing. The data hold about 140,000 clones, with approximately 95% observed a single time. The germline V and J ends were trimmed by 5 bases and 6 bases, with 13 bases remaining between them. The germline CDR1 and CDR2 sequences are SEHNR and FQNEAQ (reference sequence). This CDR3 contains 13 residues. The TCR sequence derives from an adult who received the AZD1222 COVID-19 vaccine. The sample consisted of peripheral blood, taken 28 days after the second AZD1222 dose. The chain links TRBV7-9 to TRBJ1-1, with D unresolved. The CDR3 sequence: CASSPHEGSEAFF. The CDR3 DNA reads TGTGCCAGCAGCCCGCACGAGGGCTCTGAAGCTTTCTTT.